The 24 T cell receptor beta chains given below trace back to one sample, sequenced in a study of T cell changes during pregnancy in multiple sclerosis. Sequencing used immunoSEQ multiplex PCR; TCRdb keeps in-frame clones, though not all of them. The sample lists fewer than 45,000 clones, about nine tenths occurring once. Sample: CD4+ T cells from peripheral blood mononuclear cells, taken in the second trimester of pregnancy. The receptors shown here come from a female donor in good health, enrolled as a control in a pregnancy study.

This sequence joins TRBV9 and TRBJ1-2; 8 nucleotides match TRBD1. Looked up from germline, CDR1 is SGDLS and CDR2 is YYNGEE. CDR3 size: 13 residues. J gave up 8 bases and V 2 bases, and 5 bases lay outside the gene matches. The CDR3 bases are TGTGCCAGCAGCGTCGACAGGGGAAGCGGCTACACCTTC. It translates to CASSVDRGSGYTF.

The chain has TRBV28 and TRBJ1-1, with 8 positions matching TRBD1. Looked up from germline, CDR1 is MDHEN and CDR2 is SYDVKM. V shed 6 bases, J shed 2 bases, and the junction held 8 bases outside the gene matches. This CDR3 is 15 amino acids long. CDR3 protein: CASSLLGQGNTEAFF. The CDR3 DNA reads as TGTGCCAGCAGCCTCTTAGGACAGGGCAACACTGAAGCTTTCTTT.

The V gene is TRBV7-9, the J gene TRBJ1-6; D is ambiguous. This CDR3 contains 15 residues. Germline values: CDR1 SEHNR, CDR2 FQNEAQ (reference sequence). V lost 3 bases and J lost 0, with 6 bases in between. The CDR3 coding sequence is TGTGCCAGCAGCTTGGCAGACTCCTATAATTCACCCCTCCACTTT. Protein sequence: CASSLADSYNSPLHF.

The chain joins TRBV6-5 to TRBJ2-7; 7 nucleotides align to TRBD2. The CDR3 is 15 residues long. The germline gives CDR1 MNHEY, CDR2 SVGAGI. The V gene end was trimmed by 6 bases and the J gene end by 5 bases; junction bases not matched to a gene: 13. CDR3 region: CASRPSGGSRDEQYF. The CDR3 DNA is TGTGCCAGCAGGCCATCTGGCGGGAGTAGGGACGAGCAGTACTTC.

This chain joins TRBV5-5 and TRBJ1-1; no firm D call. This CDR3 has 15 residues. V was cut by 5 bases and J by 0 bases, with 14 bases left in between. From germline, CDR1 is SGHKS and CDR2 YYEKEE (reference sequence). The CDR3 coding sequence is TGTGCCAGCAGGTTCGGGAACCTCATGAACACTGAAGCTTTCTTT. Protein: CASRFGNLMNTEAFF.

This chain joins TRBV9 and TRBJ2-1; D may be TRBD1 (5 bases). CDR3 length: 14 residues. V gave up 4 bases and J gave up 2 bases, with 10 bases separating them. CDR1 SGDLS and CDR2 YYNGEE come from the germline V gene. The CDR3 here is CASSNRNAYNEQFF. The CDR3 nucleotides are TGTGCCAGCAGCAACAGGAACGCCTACAATGAGCAGTTCTTC.

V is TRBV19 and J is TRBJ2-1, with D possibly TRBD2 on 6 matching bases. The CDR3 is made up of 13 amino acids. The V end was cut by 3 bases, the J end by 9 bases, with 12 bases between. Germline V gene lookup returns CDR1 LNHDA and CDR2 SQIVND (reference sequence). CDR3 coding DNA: TGTGCCAGTAGTATTGTAGGAGGGACTGAGCAGTTCTTC. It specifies CASSIVGGTEQFF.

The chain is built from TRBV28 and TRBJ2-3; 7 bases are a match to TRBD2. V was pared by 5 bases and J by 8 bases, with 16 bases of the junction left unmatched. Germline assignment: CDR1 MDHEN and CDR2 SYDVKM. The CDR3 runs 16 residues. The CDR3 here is CASSLPSSGDVGTQYF. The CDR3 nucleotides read TGTGCCAGCAGTCTCCCCTCTAGCGGCGACGTAGGTACGCAGTATTTT.

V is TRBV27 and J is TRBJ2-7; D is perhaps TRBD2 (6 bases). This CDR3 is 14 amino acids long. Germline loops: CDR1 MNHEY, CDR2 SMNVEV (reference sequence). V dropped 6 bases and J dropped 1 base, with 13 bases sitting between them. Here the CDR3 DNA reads TGTGCCAGCAGCCCGAGGAGGGGATCCTACGAGCAGTACTTC. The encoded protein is CASSPRRGSYEQYF.

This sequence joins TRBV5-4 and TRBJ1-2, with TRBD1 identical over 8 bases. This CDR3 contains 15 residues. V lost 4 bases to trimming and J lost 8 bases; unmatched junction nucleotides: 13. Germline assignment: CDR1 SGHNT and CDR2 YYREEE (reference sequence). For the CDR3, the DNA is TGTGCCAGCAGCAGATGGACAGGGCTGGCTGGGGGCTACACCTTC. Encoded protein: CASSRWTGLAGGYTF.

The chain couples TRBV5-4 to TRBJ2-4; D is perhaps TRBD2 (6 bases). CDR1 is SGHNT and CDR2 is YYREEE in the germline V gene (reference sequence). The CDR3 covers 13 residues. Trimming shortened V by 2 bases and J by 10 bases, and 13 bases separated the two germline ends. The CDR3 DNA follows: TGTGCCAGCAGCTTCCCCCCGGGGGTAATTCAGTACTTC. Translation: CASSFPPGVIQYF.

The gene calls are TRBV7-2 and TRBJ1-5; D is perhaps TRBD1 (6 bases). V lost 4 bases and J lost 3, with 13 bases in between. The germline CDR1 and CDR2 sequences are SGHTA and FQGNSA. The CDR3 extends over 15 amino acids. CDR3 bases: TGTGCCAGCAGCTACAAACAGGGATTCAATCAGCCCCAGCATTTT. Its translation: CASSYKQGFNQPQHF.

CDR3 nucleotides: TGTGCCAGCAGTTATTTGCCGGGACAGGCCCAGCTGTTTTTT. The encoded protein is CASSYLPGQAQLFF. V and J are TRBV6-5 and TRBJ2-2; 8 bases map to TRBD1. The junction had 9 bases not matched to a gene; V was cut back by 3 bases and J by 12 bases. The CDR3 has 14 residues. Germline V gene data show CDR1 as MNHEY and CDR2 as SVGAGI.

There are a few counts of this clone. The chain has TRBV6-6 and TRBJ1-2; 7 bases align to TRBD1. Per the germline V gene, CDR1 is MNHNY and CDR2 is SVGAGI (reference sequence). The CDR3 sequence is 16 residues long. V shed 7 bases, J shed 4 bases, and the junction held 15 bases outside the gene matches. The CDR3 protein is CASNKALRGASYGYTF. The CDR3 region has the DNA TGTGCCAGCAACAAGGCCCTCAGGGGGGCGAGCTATGGCTACACCTTC.

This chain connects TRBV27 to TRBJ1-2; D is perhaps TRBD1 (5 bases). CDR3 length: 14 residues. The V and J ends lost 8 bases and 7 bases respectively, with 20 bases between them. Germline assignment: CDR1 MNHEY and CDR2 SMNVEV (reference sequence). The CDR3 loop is CASQRIQGSSGYTF. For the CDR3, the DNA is TGTGCCAGCCAAAGAATCCAGGGTTCATCTGGCTACACCTTC.

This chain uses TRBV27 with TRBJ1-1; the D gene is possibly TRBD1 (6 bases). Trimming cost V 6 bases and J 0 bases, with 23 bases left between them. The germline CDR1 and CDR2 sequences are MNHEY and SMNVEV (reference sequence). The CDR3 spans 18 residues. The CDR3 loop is CASSFSGGGRTLNTEAFF. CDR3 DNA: TGTGCCAGCAGCTTTTCGGGAGGGGGGAGAACATTGAACACTGAAGCTTTCTTT.

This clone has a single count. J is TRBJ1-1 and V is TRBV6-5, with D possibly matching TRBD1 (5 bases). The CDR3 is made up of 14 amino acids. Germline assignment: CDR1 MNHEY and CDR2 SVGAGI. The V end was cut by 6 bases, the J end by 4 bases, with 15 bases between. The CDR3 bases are TGTGCCAGCAGCCTACGGGGGAAAAGCACTGAAGCTTTCTTT. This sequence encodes CASSLRGKSTEAFF.

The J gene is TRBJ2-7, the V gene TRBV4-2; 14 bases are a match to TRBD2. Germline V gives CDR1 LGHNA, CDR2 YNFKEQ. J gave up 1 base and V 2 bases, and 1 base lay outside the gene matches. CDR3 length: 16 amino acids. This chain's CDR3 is CASSQRLAGGSYEQYF. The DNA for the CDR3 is TGTGCCAGCAGCCAAAGACTAGCGGGAGGGTCCTACGAGCAGTACTTC.

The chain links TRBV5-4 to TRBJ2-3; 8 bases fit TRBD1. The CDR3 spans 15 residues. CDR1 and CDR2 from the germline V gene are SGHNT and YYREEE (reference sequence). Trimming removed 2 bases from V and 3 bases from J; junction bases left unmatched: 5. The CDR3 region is CASSLSGGATDTQYF. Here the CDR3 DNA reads TGTGCCAGCAGCTTATCAGGGGGCGCGACAGATACGCAGTATTTT.

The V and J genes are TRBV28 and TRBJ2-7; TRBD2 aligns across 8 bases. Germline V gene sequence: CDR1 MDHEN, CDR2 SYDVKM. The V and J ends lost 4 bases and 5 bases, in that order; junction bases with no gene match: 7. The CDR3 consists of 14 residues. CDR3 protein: CASSSKREFHEQYF. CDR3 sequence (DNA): TGTGCCAGCAGTTCGAAGCGGGAGTTCCACGAGCAGTACTTC.

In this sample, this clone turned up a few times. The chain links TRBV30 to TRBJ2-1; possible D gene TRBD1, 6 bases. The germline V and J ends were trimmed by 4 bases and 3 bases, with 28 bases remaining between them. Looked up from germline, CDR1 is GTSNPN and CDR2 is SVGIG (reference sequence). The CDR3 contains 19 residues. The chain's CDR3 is CAWKRKGGDRFFFYNEQFF. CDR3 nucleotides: TGTGCCTGGAAGCGTAAAGGGGGAGATAGGTTTTTTTTCTACAATGAGCAGTTCTTC.

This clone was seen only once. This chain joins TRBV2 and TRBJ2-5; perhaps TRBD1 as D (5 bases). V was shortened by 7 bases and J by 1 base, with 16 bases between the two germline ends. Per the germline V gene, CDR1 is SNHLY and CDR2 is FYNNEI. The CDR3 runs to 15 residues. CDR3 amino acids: CASTPQTVSQETQYF. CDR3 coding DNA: TGTGCCAGCACCCCACAGACAGTGAGCCAAGAGACCCAGTACTTC.

The CDR3 DNA reads TGCGCCAGCAGCTTGGGTCCGGGATCAACCCAGCCCCAGCATTTT. It codes for CASSLGPGSTQPQHF. The V call is TRBV5-1, the J call TRBJ1-5; D is undetermined. The germline gives CDR1 SGHRS, CDR2 YFSETQ. The CDR3 spans 15 residues. Trimming removed 0 bases at V and 7 bases at J, with 14 bases between.

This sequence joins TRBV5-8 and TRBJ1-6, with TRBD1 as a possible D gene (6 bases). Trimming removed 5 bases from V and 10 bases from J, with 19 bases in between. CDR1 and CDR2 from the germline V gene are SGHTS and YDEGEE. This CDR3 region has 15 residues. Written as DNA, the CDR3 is TGTGCCAGCAGTCCCCCTGGGGGCGCGCGGTCACCCCTCCACTTT. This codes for CASSPPGGARSPLHF.